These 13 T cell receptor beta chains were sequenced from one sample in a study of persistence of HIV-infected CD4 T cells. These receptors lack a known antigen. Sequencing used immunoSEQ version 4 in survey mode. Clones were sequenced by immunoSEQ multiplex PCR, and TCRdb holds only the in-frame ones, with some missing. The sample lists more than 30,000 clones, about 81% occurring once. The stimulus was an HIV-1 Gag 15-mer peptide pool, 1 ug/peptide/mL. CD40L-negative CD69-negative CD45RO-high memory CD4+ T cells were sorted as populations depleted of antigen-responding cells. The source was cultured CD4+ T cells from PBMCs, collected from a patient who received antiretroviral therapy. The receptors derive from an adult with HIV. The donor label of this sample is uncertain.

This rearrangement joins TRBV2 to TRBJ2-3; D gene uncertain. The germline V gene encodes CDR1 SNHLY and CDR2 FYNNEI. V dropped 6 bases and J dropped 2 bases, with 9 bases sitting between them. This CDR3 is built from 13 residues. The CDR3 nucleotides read TGTGCCAGCAGGGGGTGGGACACAGATACGCAGTATTTT. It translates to CASRGWDTDTQYF.

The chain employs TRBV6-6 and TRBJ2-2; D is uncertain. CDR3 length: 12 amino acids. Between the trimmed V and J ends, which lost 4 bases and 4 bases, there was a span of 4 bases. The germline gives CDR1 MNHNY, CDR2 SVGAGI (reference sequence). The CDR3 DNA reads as TGTGCCAGCAGTTTTACCACCGGGGAGCTGTTTTTT. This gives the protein CASSFTTGELFF.

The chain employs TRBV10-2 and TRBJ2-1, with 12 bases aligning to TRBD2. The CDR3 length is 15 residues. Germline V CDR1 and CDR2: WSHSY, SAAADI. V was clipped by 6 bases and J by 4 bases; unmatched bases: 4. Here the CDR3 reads CASRGLAGGYNEQFF. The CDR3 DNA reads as TGCGCCAGCAGAGGCCTAGCGGGGGGGTACAATGAGCAGTTCTTC.

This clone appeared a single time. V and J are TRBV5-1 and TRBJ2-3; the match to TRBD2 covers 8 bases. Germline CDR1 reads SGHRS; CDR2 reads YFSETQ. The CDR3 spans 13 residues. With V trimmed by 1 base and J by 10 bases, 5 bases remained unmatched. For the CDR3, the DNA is TGCGCCAGCAGCTTGACGGGACTAGTTGCGCAGTATTTT. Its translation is CASSLTGLVAQYF.

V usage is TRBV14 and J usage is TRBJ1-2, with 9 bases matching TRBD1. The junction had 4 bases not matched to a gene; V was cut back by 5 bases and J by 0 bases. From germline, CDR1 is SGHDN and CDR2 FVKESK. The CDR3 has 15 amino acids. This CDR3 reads CASSLTGGPNYGYTF. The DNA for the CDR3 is TGTGCCAGCAGCTTAACAGGGGGCCCTAACTATGGCTACACCTTC.

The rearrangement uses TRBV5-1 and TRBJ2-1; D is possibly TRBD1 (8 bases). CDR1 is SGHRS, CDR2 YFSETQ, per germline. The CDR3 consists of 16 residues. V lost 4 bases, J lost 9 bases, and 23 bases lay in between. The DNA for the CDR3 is TGCGCCAGCAGCCTGAAGTCCGGGACAGGCGGGAGTGAGCAGTTCTTC. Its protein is CASSLKSGTGGSEQFF.

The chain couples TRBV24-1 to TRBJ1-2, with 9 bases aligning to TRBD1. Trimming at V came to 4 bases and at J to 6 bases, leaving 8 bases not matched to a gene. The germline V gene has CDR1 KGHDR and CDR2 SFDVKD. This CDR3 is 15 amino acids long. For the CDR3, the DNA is TGTGCCACCAGTGACGGGACAGGGCCTGGGGATGGCTACACCTTC. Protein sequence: CATSDGTGPGDGYTF.

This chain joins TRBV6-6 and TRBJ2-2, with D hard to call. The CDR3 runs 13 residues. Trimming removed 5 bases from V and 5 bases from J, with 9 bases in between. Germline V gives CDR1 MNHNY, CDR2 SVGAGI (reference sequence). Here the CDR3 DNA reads TGTGCCAGCAGTCGATCCCTAACCGGGGAGCTGTTTTTT. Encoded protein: CASSRSLTGELFF.

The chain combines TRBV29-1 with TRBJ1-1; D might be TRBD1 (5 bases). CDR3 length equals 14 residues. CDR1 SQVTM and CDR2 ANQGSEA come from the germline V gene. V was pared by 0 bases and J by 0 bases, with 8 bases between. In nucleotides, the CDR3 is TGCAGCGTTGAAGACGGACACCTGAACACTGAAGCTTTCTTT. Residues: CSVEDGHLNTEAFF.

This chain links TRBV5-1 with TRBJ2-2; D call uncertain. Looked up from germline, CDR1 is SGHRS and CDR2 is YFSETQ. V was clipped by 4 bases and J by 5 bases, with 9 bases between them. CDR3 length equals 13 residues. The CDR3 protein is CASSAYGTGELFF. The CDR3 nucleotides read TGCGCCAGCAGCGCTTACGGGACCGGGGAGCTGTTTTTT.

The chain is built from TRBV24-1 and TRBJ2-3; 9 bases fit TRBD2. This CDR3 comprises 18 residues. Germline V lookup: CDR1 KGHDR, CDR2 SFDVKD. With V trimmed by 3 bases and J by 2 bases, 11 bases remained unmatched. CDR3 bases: TGTGCCACCAGTGATGGAATTAGCGGGGGACCATACACAGATACGCAGTATTTT. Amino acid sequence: CATSDGISGGPYTDTQYF.

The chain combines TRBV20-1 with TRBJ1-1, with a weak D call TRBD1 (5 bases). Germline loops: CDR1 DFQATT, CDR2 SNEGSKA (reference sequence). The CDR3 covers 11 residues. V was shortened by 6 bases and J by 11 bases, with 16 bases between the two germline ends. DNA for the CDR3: TGCAGTGCAAAGGAGGGACGGGAGGCTTTCTTT. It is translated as CSAKEGREAFF.

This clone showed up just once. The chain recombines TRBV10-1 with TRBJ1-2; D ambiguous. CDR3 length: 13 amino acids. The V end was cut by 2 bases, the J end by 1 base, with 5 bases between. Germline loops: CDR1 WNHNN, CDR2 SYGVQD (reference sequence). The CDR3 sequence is CASSEGSNYGYTF. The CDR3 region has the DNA TGCGCCAGCAGTGAGGGCAGTAACTATGGCTACACCTTC.